This TCR beta chain was retrieved from a study of T cells in Graves' hyperthyroidism and ophthalmopathy. Note on this clonotype: The antigen remains undetermined.

Amplified TCR beta CDR3 regions derived from RNA transcripts. HTBI primers were used for first-round RT-PCR of the TCR CDR3. TCRdb re-called the multiplex PCR reads with MiXCR, one entry per CDR3 protein. The top ten clones hold less than 15% of a sample with around 440,000 distinct CDR3 sequences, around a sixth of them seen once. The trim removed 5 bases at V and 13 bases at J, leaving 12 bases unmatched. The CDR3 totals 14 residues. Germline V CDR1 and CDR2: MNHEY, SVGEGT. Study-wide results and caveats: Blood held most thyroid clonotypes expanded above 0.001 frequency.

The TCR sequence derives from a young woman with Graves' hyperthyroidism. The rearrangement joins TRBV6-2 or TRBV6-3 to TRBJ1-4, with 8 nucleotides matching TRBD1. Sequencing was done on a sample of blood. CDR3 sequence: CASSRTGRGMGLFF. The CDR3 DNA sequence: TGTGCCAGCAGTCGGACAGGGAGGGGTATGGGACTGTTTTTT.